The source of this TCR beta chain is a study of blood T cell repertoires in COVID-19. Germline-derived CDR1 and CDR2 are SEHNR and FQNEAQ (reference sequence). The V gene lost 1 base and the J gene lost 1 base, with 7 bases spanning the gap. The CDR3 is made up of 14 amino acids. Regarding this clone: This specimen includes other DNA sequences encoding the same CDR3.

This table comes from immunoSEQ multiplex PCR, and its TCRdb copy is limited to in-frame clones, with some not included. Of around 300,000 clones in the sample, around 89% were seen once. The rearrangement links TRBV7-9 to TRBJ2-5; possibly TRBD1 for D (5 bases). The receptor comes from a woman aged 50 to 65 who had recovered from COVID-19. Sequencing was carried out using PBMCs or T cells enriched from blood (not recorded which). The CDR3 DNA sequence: TGTGCCAGCAGCTTAGGGGGCCTCCAAGAGACCCAGTACTTC. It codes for CASSLGGLQETQYF. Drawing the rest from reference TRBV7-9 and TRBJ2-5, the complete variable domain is DTGVSQNPRHKITKRGQNVTFRCDPISEHNRLYWYRQTLGQGPEFLTYFQNEAQLEKSRLLSDRFSAERPKGSFSTLEIQRTEQGDSAMYLCASSLGGLQETQYFGPGTRLLVL.